One and the same sample provided the 20 T cell receptor beta chains below, sequenced in a study of T cell changes during pregnancy in multiple sclerosis. This table comes from immunoSEQ multiplex PCR, and its TCRdb copy is limited to in-frame clones, with some not included. The sample has 56,000 or so clones, about 89% seen once. Specimen: peripheral blood, collected after pregnancy. The origin of the receptors is a female donor with multiple sclerosis, enrolled in a pregnancy study.

This chain links TRBV5-1 with TRBJ2-1, with 8 bases aligning to TRBD2. Trimming took 3 bases from V and 10 from J; bases not matched to a gene: 6. The CDR3 has 13 residues. Germline CDR1 and CDR2: SGHRS and YFSETQ. The CDR3 nucleotides are TGCGCCAGCAGCTCCACGCTAGCGGGCGAGCAGTTCTTC. It is translated as CASSSTLAGEQFF.

The rearrangement uses TRBV11-2 and TRBJ2-3; 10 nucleotides line up with TRBD1. The CDR3 length is 15 residues. The V segment lost 4 bases and the J segment 6 bases; nucleotides outside the gene matches: 7. Germline CDR1 reads SGHAT; CDR2 reads FQNNGV. The CDR3 DNA follows: TGTGCCAGCAGCTCCCGGGACAGGGGAACGGATACGCAGTATTTT. Translated, it gives CASSSRDRGTDTQYF.

The rearrangement links TRBV6-1 to TRBJ2-1; 8 bases fit TRBD2. V trimming: 7 bases; J trimming: 2 bases; junction bases outside the gene matches: 4. Germline assignment: CDR1 MNHNS and CDR2 SASEGT. The CDR3 consists of 14 residues. CDR3 DNA sequence: TGTGCCAGCACGGGGGGGGAAACCTACAATGAGCAGTTCTTC. This codes for CASTGGETYNEQFF.

The chain carries TRBV19 and TRBJ1-2; TRBD1 agrees at 7 bases. CDR1 is LNHDA, CDR2 SQIVND, per germline (reference sequence). The V and J ends lost 7 bases and 4 bases, in that order; junction bases with no gene match: 3. CDR3 length equals 12 residues. In nucleotides, the CDR3 is TGTGCCAGTACTTCAGGGGGCTATGGCTACACCTTC. It is translated as CASTSGGYGYTF.

This clone was counted a single time. This chain connects TRBV5-1 to TRBJ2-3; D perhaps matches TRBD1 (7 bases). The CDR3 is 13 amino acids. Germline V gene lookup returns CDR1 SGHRS and CDR2 YFSETQ. The V gene lost 3 bases and the J gene lost 6 bases, with 11 bases spanning the gap. The CDR3, as DNA: TGCGCCAGCAGCTCGCAGGGGGGTGATACGCAGTATTTT. It is translated as CASSSQGGDTQYF. Full variable domain (rest looked up from reference TRBV5-1 and TRBJ2-3): KAGVTQTPRYLIKTRGQQVTLSCSPISGHRSVSWYQQTPGQGLQFLFEYFSETQRNKGNFPGRFSGRQFSNSRSEMNVSTLELGDSALYLCASSSQGGDTQYFGPGTRLTVL.

The V and J genes are TRBV15 and TRBJ2-3, with 9 bases matching TRBD2. The junction had 4 bases not matched to a gene; V was cut back by 1 base and J by 2 bases. Germline V gene lookup returns CDR1 LNHNV and CDR2 YYDKDF (reference sequence). This CDR3 contains 16 residues. The CDR3 DNA sequence: TGTGCCACCAGCAGAGGGACTAGCGCCCTCACAGATACGCAGTATTTT. Translated, it gives CATSRGTSALTDTQYF. Looking up the rest from reference TRBV15 and TRBJ2-3 gives the full variable domain: DAMVIQNPRYQVTQFGKPVTLSCSQTLNHNVMYWYQQKSSQAPKLLFHYYDKDFNNEADTPDNFQSRRPNTSFCFLDIRSPGLGDTAMYLCATSRGTSALTDTQYFGPGTRLTVL.

This clone was seen once. V and J are TRBV28 and TRBJ1-2, with D perhaps matching TRBD1 (5 bases). Germline-derived CDR1 and CDR2 are MDHEN and SYDVKM. V dropped 3 bases and J dropped 3 bases, with 14 bases sitting between them. CDR3 length equals 15 residues. The CDR3 reads CASSFWGRVYYGYTF. DNA for the CDR3: TGTGCCAGCAGTTTTTGGGGCAGGGTATACTATGGCTACACCTTC.

The genes are TRBV30 and TRBJ2-2, with a weak D call TRBD1 (6 bases). V lost 3 bases and J 2 bases, leaving 10 bases between the germline ends. CDR3 length: 14 residues. Looked up from germline, CDR1 is GTSNPN and CDR2 is SVGIG (reference sequence). The CDR3 DNA is TGTGCCTGGAGCCTGGGACACAACACCGGGGAGCTGTTTTTT. It yields the protein CAWSLGHNTGELFF.

The rearrangement links TRBV4-3 to TRBJ1-6; D remains unclear. The ends were cut back, 5 bases at V and 5 bases at J, with 7 bases in the middle. The CDR3 loop spans 13 amino acids. The germline V gene encodes CDR1 LGHNA and CDR2 YSLEER. The CDR3 loop is CASSGQHNSPLHF. In nucleotides, the CDR3 is TGCGCCAGCAGCGGGCAGCATAATTCACCCCTCCACTTT.

In this sample, this clone turned up once. The chain recombines TRBV9 with TRBJ1-6; no reliable D call. With 0 bases removed from V and 9 bases from J, the gap between germline ends came to 7 bases. Germline-derived CDR1 and CDR2 are SGDLS and YYNGEE. The CDR3 loop spans 13 amino acids. The DNA for the CDR3 is TGTGCCAGCAGCGTAGTGCGGGGTTCACCCCTCCACTTT. As protein: CASSVVRGSPLHF.

The chain couples TRBV28 to TRBJ1-4; no definite D call. V lost 3 bases and J lost 0, with 11 bases in between. This CDR3 has 16 residues. Per the germline V gene, CDR1 is MDHEN and CDR2 is SYDVKM. Here the CDR3 reads CASSLSGSATNEKLFF. CDR3 sequence (DNA): TGTGCCAGCAGTTTGAGTGGGAGTGCAACTAATGAAAAACTGTTTTTT. Based on the CDR3 plus reference TRBV28 and TRBJ1-4, the full variable domain is DVKVTQSSRYLVKRTGEKVFLECVQDMDHENMFWYRQDPGLGLRLIYFSYDVKMKEKGDIPEGYSVSREKKERFSLILESASTNQTSMYLCASSLSGSATNEKLFFGSGTQLSVL.

The chain links TRBV5-1 to TRBJ1-2; D is unresolved. The V gene lost 0 bases and the J gene lost 2 bases, with 14 bases spanning the gap. CDR1 is SGHRS, CDR2 YFSETQ, per germline. CDR3 size: 16 residues. In DNA, the CDR3 is TGCGCCAGCAGCTTGGGGTATTCGGGTACGAACTATGGCTACACCTTC. Protein sequence: CASSLGYSGTNYGYTF.

This chain links TRBV10-1 with TRBJ2-3, with 8 bases matching TRBD2. The CDR3 sequence is 15 residues long. Germline V gene sequence: CDR1 WNHNN, CDR2 SYGVQD (reference sequence). V trimming: 3 bases; J trimming: 2 bases; junction bases outside the gene matches: 4. In DNA form, the CDR3 reads TGCGCCAGCAGTGAACCGGGACTAGACACAGATACGCAGTATTTT. It codes for CASSEPGLDTDTQYF.

This chain connects TRBV5-1 to TRBJ2-5; TRBD1 aligns across 9 bases. V gave up 0 bases and J gave up 1 base; unmatched junction bases: 4. The CDR3 sequence is 16 residues long. Germline V gene sequence: CDR1 SGHRS, CDR2 YFSETQ. CDR3 sequence reads: CASSLERGQGQETQYF. CDR3 DNA: TGCGCCAGCAGCTTGGAGCGGGGACAGGGCCAAGAGACCCAGTACTTC.

The chain carries TRBV7-3 and TRBJ2-5; 10 bases match TRBD1. The CDR3 loop spans 15 amino acids. Trimming at V came to 5 bases and at J to 4 bases, leaving 7 bases not matched to a gene. Germline V gene data show CDR1 as SGHTA and CDR2 as FQGTGA. The CDR3 nucleotides read TGTGCCAGCAGCCTGACAGGGGGCGGTCGAGAGACCCAGTACTTC. It codes for CASSLTGGGRETQYF.

The rearrangement links TRBV25-1 to TRBJ1-5; maybe TRBD1 (5 bases). CDR1 is MGHDK and CDR2 is SYGVNS in the germline V gene. V was trimmed by 4 bases and J by 1 base, leaving 8 bases between them. The CDR3 runs 14 residues. In nucleotides, the CDR3 is TGTGCCAGCAGTGGGGGCAAAAGCAATCAGCCCCAGCATTTT. Protein product: CASSGGKSNQPQHF.

This rearrangement joins TRBV5-5 to TRBJ1-1; D is uncertain. CDR1 is SGHKS, CDR2 YYEKEE, per germline (reference sequence). Trimming stripped 0 bases from V and 1 base from J, with 13 bases between. There are 16 residues in the CDR3. The CDR3, as DNA: TGTGCCAGCAGCTTGGCCGGGTTGGGGAGGAACACTGAAGCTTTCTTT. Amino acid sequence: CASSLAGLGRNTEAFF.

V is TRBV7-9 and J is TRBJ1-1, with D perhaps TRBD1 (5 bases). The V and J ends lost 0 bases and 8 bases respectively, with 13 bases between them. Germline V gives CDR1 SEHNR, CDR2 FQNEAQ (reference sequence). This CDR3 is built from 14 residues. The CDR3 region has the DNA TGTGCCAGCAGCTTAGCGCTCCAGGGTTCCGAAGCTTTCTTT. Protein sequence: CASSLALQGSEAFF.

This chain connects TRBV5-1 to TRBJ1-1; no clear D gene. The CDR3 is made up of 15 amino acids. CDR1 and CDR2 (germline): SGHRS, YFSETQ. Trimming took 0 bases from V and 0 from J, leaving 9 bases between them. The CDR3 DNA reads TGCGCCAGCAGCTTGGGTTATGTCTTGAACACTGAAGCTTTCTTT. Protein product: CASSLGYVLNTEAFF.

The chain employs TRBV6-5 and TRBJ1-1; the D gene is possibly TRBD1 (5 bases). Germline CDR1 reads MNHEY; CDR2 reads SVGAGI. V lost 2 bases to trimming and J lost 4 bases, with 5 bases between them. The CDR3 runs to 12 residues. The CDR3 spells CASSYGATEAFF. For the CDR3, the DNA is TGTGCCAGCAGTTACGGGGCCACTGAAGCTTTCTTT.